This TCR beta chain was sequenced during a study of human T cells and chemical hapten exposure. At the level of the study: Minor pooled library volume differences mainly drove per-sample TCR yield variation. Findings and limits, study-wide: Controls had significantly fewer large CDR3 similarity clusters than were formed by expanded TCRs.

This clonotype was detected many times. The antigen is unknown. Unique molecular identifiers were linked by the library to individual cDNA molecules. TCRdb recomputed calls from the RACE reads with MiXCR, one row per CDR3 protein. The sample has a few hundred thousand distinct CDR3 sequences, about 6.9% seen once. V dropped 1 base and J dropped 0 bases, with 12 bases sitting between them. Per the germline V gene, CDR1 is SGHTA and CDR2 is FQGNSA. CDR3 size: 16 residues. Stated time point: patch test 2, 6 weeks after DPC sensitization. Described treatment: therapeutic diphenylcyclopropenone sensitization with weekly scalp DPC.

The TCR originated in a woman between 18 and 30 years old with alopecia areata. Some clones in this sample may be carry-over from other donors' samples. The rearrangement links TRBV7-2 to TRBJ1-1; D is ambiguous. The sequenced sample was whole blood, obtained in connection with sensitization to the hapten diphenylcyclopropenone (DPC). The CDR3 DNA is TGTGCCAGCAGCTTAGGAGGAACAGATCTGAACACTGAAGCTTTCTTT. This translates into CASSLGGTDLNTEAFF.